What follows are 12 T cell receptor beta chains derived from one specimen sequenced in a study of Tregs in tolerant kidney transplant recipients. Data came from immunoSEQ multiplex PCR; TCRdb stores just in-frame clones and leaves some out. In all, the sample yields tens of thousands of clones. The sequences come from CD8+ T cells from blood, collected before the transplant. The source of these receptors is a human donor who received a combined kidney and bone marrow transplant.

A word on this clone: The read comes to an end 3 residues before the CDR3 does, leaving the germline J gene to fill in the end. J is TRBJ2-1 and V is TRBV2; 10 bases fit TRBD2. Losses at the gene ends were 6 bases for V and 1 base for J; bases not matched to a gene: 6. The CDR3 covers 16 residues. Germline V CDR1 and CDR2: SNHLY, FYNNEI. CDR3 DNA, as far as it was read: TGTGCCAGCAGACCCGGACTAGCGGAGTCCTACAATGAG. Protein sequence: CASRPGLAESYNE. The whole CDR3 protein reads CASRPGLAESYNEQFF. The full variable domain, rest sourced from reference TRBV2 and TRBJ2-1, is EPEVTQTPSHQVTQMGQEVILRCVPISNHLYFYWYRQILGQKVEFLVSFYNNEISEKSEIFDDQFSVERPDGSNFTLKIRSTKLEDSAMYFCASRPGLAESYNEQFFGPGTRLTVL.

Remarks on this clone: Read sequence stops 3 residues before the CDR3 end, and the germline J gene provides the missing end. V and J are TRBV28 and TRBJ1-2, with 8 bases fitting TRBD1. CDR3 length equals 14 residues. Germline V gene lookup returns CDR1 MDHEN and CDR2 SYDVKM. Germline trimming cut 3 bases from V and 6 bases from J; bases unmatched to any gene: 6. CDR3 DNA, as far as it was read: TGTGCCAGCAGTTTCTCAGGGGGCGTTGATGGC. Its protein product is CASSFSGGVDG. The entire CDR3 sequence reads CASSFSGGVDGYTF.

Regarding this clone: The observed sequence ends 3 residues before the CDR3 terminus, with the missing tail filled in from the germline J gene. V usage is TRBV7-2 and J usage is TRBJ2-2; D is undetermined. V gave up 6 bases and J gave up 1 base, with 6 bases separating them. CDR3 length: 13 amino acids. Germline lookup yields CDR1 SGHTA and CDR2 FQGNSA. The CDR3 loop is CASRTENTGELFF. CDR3 DNA (partial): TGTGCCAGCAGAACAGAGAACACCGGGGAG. The full variable domain, its missing parts supplied by reference TRBV7-2 and TRBJ2-2, is GAGVSQSPSNKVTEKGKDVELRCDPISGHTALYWYRQSLGQGLEFLIYFQGNSAPDKSGLPSDRFSAERTGGSVSTLTIQRTQQEDSAVYLCASRTENTGELFFGEGSRLTVL.

As regards this clone: The read ends 3 residues early relative to the CDR3; the germline J gene fills the gap. This sequence joins TRBV6-1 and TRBJ1-2; 9 bases are shared with TRBD1. Trimming took 3 bases from V and 6 from J; bases not matched to a gene: 2. Germline loops: CDR1 MNHNS, CDR2 SASEGT. The CDR3 extends over 13 amino acids. The CDR3 DNA, read in part, is TGTGCCAGCAGTGAGACAGGGGGGAATGGC. Its protein is CASSETGGNG. The entire CDR3 protein reads CASSETGGNGYTF.

Points on this clone: The observed sequence ends 3 residues before the CDR3 terminus, with the missing tail filled in from the germline J gene. The chain combines TRBV2 with TRBJ2-2, with TRBD2 as a possible D gene (5 bases). The germline V gene encodes CDR1 SNHLY and CDR2 FYNNEI. V dropped 7 bases and J dropped 0 bases, with 9 bases sitting between them. This CDR3 region has 14 residues. The CDR3 DNA, read in part, is TGTGCCAGCACCCCGAGGGCGAACACCGGGGAG. It specifies CASTPRANTGE. The complete CDR3 sequence is CASTPRANTGELFF.

Details on this clone: The sequenced fragment ends 3 residues before the CDR3 boundary, so the rest is inferred from the germline J gene. The chain has TRBV30 and TRBJ1-4, with TRBD1 identical over 8 bases. Unmatched junction bases numbered 5, after V lost 0 bases and J lost 8 bases. The V gene's germline CDR1 is GTSNPN and CDR2 SVGIG (reference sequence). CDR3 length: 14 residues. CDR3 DNA, as far as it was read: TGTGCCTGGAGTGTGGGGGCAGGGGGCGAAAAA. Protein product: CAWSVGAGGEK. From start to end, the CDR3 is CAWSVGAGGEKLFF.

Notes on this clone: The read gets to within 3 residues of the CDR3 end, and the germline J gene fills in the rest. The chain has TRBV20-1 and TRBJ2-7; a possible D gene is TRBD1 (6 bases). CDR1 DFQATT and CDR2 SNEGSKA come from the germline V gene (reference sequence). The CDR3 consists of 15 residues. The V end was cut by 6 bases, the J end by 1 base, with 19 bases between. CDR3: CSASSLDSFSYEQYF. Incomplete CDR3 DNA: TGCAGTGCCTCAAGTTTGGACAGCTTTTCCTACGAG.

On this clone itself: The read ends 3 residues shy of where the CDR3 ends; the end is completed using the germline J gene. The genes are TRBV5-1 and TRBJ1-6; the D gene is possibly TRBD1 (5 bases). Germline V lookup: CDR1 SGHRS, CDR2 YFSETQ. This CDR3 region has 14 residues. The germline V and J ends were trimmed by 2 bases and 7 bases, with 10 bases remaining between them. CDR3 DNA, as far as it was read: TGCGCCAGCAGCTTAGCACAGGACAATTCACCC. It is translated as CASSLAQDNSP. The CDR3, in full, reads CASSLAQDNSPLHF.

Note on this clone: The missing CDR3 end, 3 residues past where the read stops, is filled in from the germline J gene. This chain uses TRBV5-6 with TRBJ1-1; TRBD1 agrees at 7 bases. Trimming removed 4 bases from V and 4 bases from J; junction bases left unmatched: 7. The CDR3 runs 14 residues. CDR1 is SGHDT and CDR2 is YYEEEE in the germline V gene. CDR3 protein: CASSDTGEVTEAFF. The sequenced CDR3 bases are TGTGCCAGCAGCGACACAGGGGAGGTCACTGAA.

A word on this clone: With the read ending 3 residues before the CDR3 end, the germline J gene is used to fill in that end. This chain uses TRBV6-1 with TRBJ2-1, with 11 positions matching TRBD2. Trimming took 1 base from V and 1 from J; bases not matched to a gene: 6. This CDR3 region has 18 residues. The germline V gene encodes CDR1 MNHNS and CDR2 SASEGT. The CDR3 is CASSEVSSGGLSYNEQFF. CDR3 DNA, as far as it was read: TGTGCCAGCAGTGAAGTCTCTAGCGGGGGGCTATCCTACAATGAG.

As regards this clone: Read data end 3 residues before the CDR3 end; the end is taken from the germline J gene. The chain has TRBV15 and TRBJ1-3; D remains unclear. This CDR3 has 12 residues. Trimming left V 5 bases short and J 4 bases short, with 6 bases between. CDR1 is LNHNV and CDR2 is YYDKDF in the germline V gene (reference sequence). CDR3 amino acids: CATSQAGNTIYF. The sequenced CDR3 bases are TGTGCCACCAGCCAAGCCGGAAACACC.

As for this clone: The DNA ends 3 residues before the CDR3 does, and the rest of the CDR3 is filled in from the germline J gene. The chain combines TRBV5-5 with TRBJ2-1, with TRBD2 identical over 12 bases. Germline lookup yields CDR1 SGHKS and CDR2 YYEKEE (reference sequence). J gave up 7 bases and V 2 bases, and 4 bases lay outside the gene matches. This CDR3 region has 15 residues. The part of the CDR3 DNA that was read is TGTGCCAGCAGCTTACTAGCGGGAGGAGGTAATGAG. It yields the protein CASSLLAGGGNE. The whole CDR3 is CASSLLAGGGNEQFF.